These 29 T cell receptor beta chains originate from one sample sequenced in a study of graft-versus-host responses after intestinal transplantation. Repertoires were generated with immunoSEQ multiplex PCR, while TCRdb's copy carries only in-frame clones and drops some. This sample has about 14,000 clones, with 30% to 40% found just once. Researchers placed approximately 200,000 CFSE-labeled responder cells in culture with approximately 200,000 irradiated, violet-dye-labeled stimulator cells. The sequencing used alloreactive CD8+ T cells from a mixed lymphocyte reaction culture, collected before intestinal transplant. The subset was: CFSE-low proliferating T cells sorted from roughly six-day pre-transplant mixed lymphocyte reaction (GvH or HvG direction). The origin of the receptors is a human patient who received an intestinal transplant.

The V call is TRBV27, the J call TRBJ2-3; 8 nucleotides agree with TRBD2. CDR1 and CDR2 (germline): MNHEY, SMNVEV (reference sequence). There are 15 residues in the CDR3. CDR3 amino acids: CASRSGTIFTDTQYF. In DNA form, the CDR3 reads TGTGCTAGCCGTAGCGGGACAATTTTCACAGATACGCAGTATTTT.

There are a few counts of this clone. This chain uses TRBV5-8 with TRBJ2-2, with D perhaps TRBD2 (6 bases). The V gene lost 4 bases and the J gene lost 7 bases, with 26 bases spanning the gap. CDR3 length equals 18 residues. Germline-derived CDR1 and CDR2 are SGHTS and YDEGEE. CDR3 coding DNA: TGTGCCAGCAGCCCCCTAACCCAGCGGGCCATCTCAGGCGGGGAGCTGTTTTTT. Translated, it gives CASSPLTQRAISGGELFF.

This chain links TRBV6-5 with TRBJ2-3; D is undetermined. Deletions cut 6 bases from V and 2 bases from J, with 6 bases between. CDR3 size: 12 residues. Looked up from germline, CDR1 is MNHEY and CDR2 is SVGAGI. CDR3 bases: TGTGCCAGCAGACAAGACACAGATACGCAGTATTTT. Encoded protein: CASRQDTDTQYF.

The chain carries TRBV6-6 and TRBJ1-5, with D maybe TRBD1 (5 bases). Germline CDR1 and CDR2: MNHNY and SVGAGI (reference sequence). Trimming pared 8 bases from V and 3 bases from J, leaving 11 bases between. This CDR3 region has 13 residues. CDR3 amino acids: CASGDGHNQPQHF. In nucleotides, the CDR3 is TGTGCCAGCGGGGACGGACACAATCAGCCCCAGCATTTT.

This rearrangement joins TRBV5-1 to TRBJ2-7; TRBD1 matches 9 bases. The CDR3 totals 15 residues. Germline V gene sequence: CDR1 SGHRS, CDR2 YFSETQ. V gave up 4 bases and J gave up 4 bases; unmatched junction bases: 9. The CDR3 region has the DNA TGCGCCAGCAGCCCCCTCGGGACAGGGACATACGAGCAGTACTTC. This gives the protein CASSPLGTGTYEQYF.

V gene TRBV7-9 combines with J gene TRBJ2-3; no firm D call. CDR3 length: 11 residues. Germline CDR1 and CDR2: SEHNR and FQNEAQ (reference sequence). The ends were cut back, 5 bases at V and 2 bases at J, with 2 bases in the middle. The CDR3 nucleotides read TGTGCCAGCAGCGACACAGATACGCAGTATTTT. Its translation: CASSDTDTQYF.

By sample share, this clone is medium-sized (0.01 to 0.1%). The chain employs TRBV7-9 and TRBJ2-5; no definite D call. The germline gives CDR1 SEHNR, CDR2 FQNEAQ (reference sequence). Trimming stripped 5 bases from V and 5 bases from J, with 12 bases between. The CDR3 is made up of 13 amino acids. CDR3 sequence (DNA): TGTGCCAGCAGCCGCCCCGAAGGCGAGACCCAGTACTTC. It encodes CASSRPEGETQYF. Variable domain in full (rest from reference TRBV7-9 and TRBJ2-5): DTGVSQNPRHKITKRGQNVTFRCDPISEHNRLYWYRQTLGQGPEFLTYFQNEAQLEKSRLLSDRFSAERPKGSFSTLEIQRTEQGDSAMYLCASSRPEGETQYFGPGTRLLVL.

This clone was detected only a few times. This chain links TRBV5-4 with TRBJ1-1; D is uncertain. CDR3 length: 14 amino acids. Between the trimmed V and J ends, which lost 0 bases and 0 bases, there was a span of 6 bases. Germline values: CDR1 SGHNT, CDR2 YYREEE (reference sequence). CDR3 amino acids: CASSLGQMNTEAFF. CDR3 coding DNA: TGTGCCAGCAGCTTGGGTCAGATGAACACTGAAGCTTTCTTT. Filled out from reference TRBV5-4 and TRBJ1-1, the complete variable domain reads ETGVTQSPTHLIKTRGQQVTLRCSSQSGHNTVSWYQQALGQGPQFIFQYYREEENGRGNFPPRFSGLQFPNYSSELNVNALELDDSALYLCASSLGQMNTEAFFGQGTRLTVV.

The rearrangement links TRBV11-2 to TRBJ2-1, with TRBD1 identical over 10 bases. With 4 bases clipped from V and 5 bases from J, the junction kept 8 bases outside the gene matches. CDR1 is SGHAT, CDR2 FQNNGV, per germline. The CDR3 is 16 residues long. DNA of the CDR3: TGTGCCAGCAGCTCCGGACAGGGGGGGGGCGACAATGAGCAGTTCTTC. It codes for CASSSGQGGGDNEQFF.

The chain employs TRBV6-5 and TRBJ1-5; D not resolved. The CDR3 runs 15 residues. Germline CDR1 reads MNHEY; CDR2 reads SVGAGI. Deletions cut 7 bases from V and 0 bases from J, with 13 bases between. This CDR3 reads CASTASFYSNQPQHF. CDR3 DNA sequence: TGTGCCAGCACTGCCAGCTTCTATAGCAATCAGCCCCAGCATTTT.

The chain recombines TRBV4-1 with TRBJ1-3; no firm D call. Germline CDR1 and CDR2: MGHRA and YSYEKL. The CDR3 sequence is 19 residues long. The V and J ends lost 4 bases and 0 bases respectively, with 22 bases between them. The CDR3 region is CASSPEAPITGPSGNTIYF. In DNA, the CDR3 is TGCGCCAGCAGCCCGGAAGCCCCCATTACCGGGCCCTCTGGAAACACCATATATTTT.

This clone is medium-sized within its sample. This chain connects TRBV9 to TRBJ2-7; D possibly corresponds to TRBD2 (7 bases). The CDR3 loop spans 17 amino acids. Germline CDR1 and CDR2: SGDLS and YYNGEE. The V end lost 0 bases, the J end lost 0 bases, and 16 bases lay between the germline ends. CDR3 residues: CASSVDSGGGHSYEQYF. The CDR3 bases are TGTGCCAGCAGCGTAGATAGTGGGGGGGGACACTCCTACGAGCAGTACTTC.

The gene calls are TRBV2 and TRBJ2-7; 7 nucleotides line up with TRBD1. With 6 bases clipped from V and 3 bases from J, the junction kept 11 bases outside the gene matches. The CDR3 is 15 amino acids. Germline assignment: CDR1 SNHLY and CDR2 FYNNEI. In DNA form, the CDR3 reads TGTGCCAGCAGGGACCGGGACAGCGAACTCTACGAGCAGTACTTC. Amino acids: CASRDRDSELYEQYF. Full variable domain (missing parts from reference TRBV2 and TRBJ2-7): EPEVTQTPSHQVTQMGQEVILRCVPISNHLYFYWYRQILGQKVEFLVSFYNNEISEKSEIFDDQFSVERPDGSNFTLKIRSTKLEDSAMYFCASRDRDSELYEQYFGPGTRLTVT.

The gene calls are TRBV27 and TRBJ1-6; the D gene is possibly TRBD1 (5 bases). This CDR3 is 15 amino acids long. Per the germline V gene, CDR1 is MNHEY and CDR2 is SMNVEV (reference sequence). The V end was cut by 7 bases, the J end by 6 bases, with 16 bases between. The CDR3 bases are TGTGCCAGCAAGGGGTCCGAGACATTTAATTCACCCCTCCACTTT. This translates into CASKGSETFNSPLHF.

V and J are TRBV11-2 and TRBJ1-2; maybe TRBD1 (5 bases). Trimming left V 3 bases short and J 4 bases short, with 12 bases between. The CDR3 extends over 14 amino acids. In germline, CDR1 is SGHAT, CDR2 FQNNGV. Written as DNA, the CDR3 is TGTGCCAGCAGCTTGACCCAGGGTTTCTATGGCTACACCTTC. This translates into CASSLTQGFYGYTF.

This sequence joins TRBV19 and TRBJ1-1; D is uncertain. Trimming stripped 3 bases from V and 0 bases from J, with 5 bases between. The CDR3 runs 13 residues. The germline V gene has CDR1 LNHDA and CDR2 SQIVND (reference sequence). The CDR3 loop is CASSITVNTEAFF. The DNA of the CDR3 is TGTGCCAGTAGTATCACGGTGAACACTGAAGCTTTCTTT. The full variable domain, rest sourced from reference TRBV19 and TRBJ1-1, is DGGITQSPKYLFRKEGQNVTLSCEQNLNHDAMYWYRQDPGQGLRLIYYSQIVNDFQKGDIAEGYSVSREKKESFPLTVTSAQKNPTAFYLCASSITVNTEAFFGQGTRLTVV.

The chain has TRBV7-9 and TRBJ2-1; D is tentatively TRBD1 or TRBD2 (6 bases each). V shed 8 bases and J shed 3 bases, with 23 bases lying between them. CDR1 and CDR2 (germline): SEHNR, FQNEAQ (reference sequence). There are 17 residues in the CDR3. CDR3 DNA sequence: TGTGCCAGCGGAGGGGGTACAGGGAAAATTGACTACAATGAGCAGTTCTTC. Residues: CASGGGTGKIDYNEQFF.

This clone turned up a few times. V is TRBV5-4 and J is TRBJ1-2; D is ambiguous. Germline CDR1 SGHNT, CDR2 YYREEE (reference sequence). Trimming pared 3 bases from V and 4 bases from J, leaving 13 bases between. The CDR3 sequence is 14 residues long. The CDR3 DNA is TGTGCCAGCAGCTCTTTCGATACGGTCTATGGCTACACCTTC. Translation gives CASSSFDTVYGYTF. Full variable domain (outside the CDR3, taken from reference TRBV5-4 and TRBJ1-2): ETGVTQSPTHLIKTRGQQVTLRCSSQSGHNTVSWYQQALGQGPQFIFQYYREEENGRGNFPPRFSGLQFPNYSSELNVNALELDDSALYLCASSSFDTVYGYTFGSGTRLTVV.

The chain joins TRBV25-1 to TRBJ2-7; 7 nucleotides agree with TRBD1. CDR1 is MGHDK and CDR2 is SYGVNS in the germline V gene. Germline trimming cut 8 bases from V and 2 bases from J; bases unmatched to any gene: 12. CDR3 length: 15 amino acids. The CDR3 loop is CASVHRTGATYEQYF. The CDR3 DNA follows: TGTGCCAGCGTCCACCGTACAGGGGCTACCTACGAGCAGTACTTC.

The chain links TRBV27 to TRBJ1-2, with a weak D call TRBD1 (6 bases). V gave up 9 bases and J gave up 8 bases, with 22 bases separating them. This CDR3 region has 14 residues. Germline values: CDR1 MNHEY, CDR2 SMNVEV (reference sequence). The CDR3: CASGLTGSARGYTF. For the CDR3, the DNA is TGTGCCAGTGGATTAACAGGGTCAGCTCGGGGCTACACCTTC.

This clone came up a few times. The gene calls are TRBV6-5 and TRBJ1-4; the D gene is possibly TRBD1 (5 bases). The V gene lost 0 bases and the J gene lost 8 bases, with 7 bases spanning the gap. Per germline, CDR1 MNHEY and CDR2 SVGAGI. The CDR3 length is 13 residues. The CDR3 sequence: CASSYSAGEKLFF. The CDR3 DNA follows: TGTGCCAGCAGTTACTCGGCAGGGGAAAAACTGTTTTTT.

The chain couples TRBV11-2 to TRBJ2-1, with 8 bases fitting TRBD1. The CDR3 runs 16 residues. J lost 8 bases, V lost 5 bases, and 14 bases had no gene match. Germline V CDR1 and CDR2: SGHAT, FQNNGV. The CDR3 region is CASSPTIDRGRDEQFF. The CDR3 DNA sequence: TGTGCCAGCAGCCCAACGATCGACAGGGGAAGGGATGAGCAGTTCTTC.

The chain uses TRBV7-2 and TRBJ2-3; 8 bases agree with TRBD2. This CDR3 comprises 15 residues. V lost 5 bases, J lost 4 bases, and 8 bases stayed unmatched. Germline V gene data show CDR1 as SGHTA and CDR2 as FQGNSA. CDR3 amino acids: CASSPRGGLADTQYF. Here the CDR3 DNA reads TGTGCCAGCAGCCCTCGGGGGGGTTTGGCAGATACGCAGTATTTT.

This sequence joins TRBV14 and TRBJ2-5, with D perhaps being TRBD1 or TRBD2 (5 bases each). The CDR3 covers 16 residues. Germline V gives CDR1 SGHDN, CDR2 FVKESK. Deletions cut 5 bases from V and 2 bases from J, with 18 bases between. DNA for the CDR3: TGTGCCAGCAGCTCAGCCGGGACCCAATATCAAGAGACCCAGTACTTC. Protein product: CASSSAGTQYQETQYF.

The chain carries TRBV9 and TRBJ2-7; 7 bases match TRBD1. Germline lookup yields CDR1 SGDLS and CDR2 YYNGEE. CDR3 length: 16 amino acids. Trimming removed 0 bases from V and 0 bases from J; junction bases left unmatched: 6. CDR3 in DNA: TGTGCCAGCAGCGTAGGTTCGGACAGGCCCTCCTACGAGCAGTACTTC. Protein: CASSVGSDRPSYEQYF.

The chain combines TRBV4-1 with TRBJ2-1, with D maybe TRBD1 (7 bases). CDR1 and CDR2 (germline): MGHRA, YSYEKL. There are 13 residues in the CDR3. The V end lost 6 bases, the J end lost 6 bases, and 12 bases lay between the germline ends. CDR3 residues: CASSSGGPNEQFF. The CDR3 region has the DNA TGCGCCAGCAGTTCAGGGGGGCCCAATGAGCAGTTCTTC.

The V and J genes are TRBV19 and TRBJ1-1; a weak D match, TRBD1 (6 bases). CDR1 and CDR2 from the germline V gene are LNHDA and SQIVND (reference sequence). The CDR3 extends over 15 amino acids. Deletions cut 6 bases from V and 4 bases from J, with 18 bases between. The CDR3 spells CASRVGVRGFTEAFF. CDR3 DNA: TGTGCCAGTAGAGTAGGAGTCAGGGGATTCACTGAAGCTTTCTTT.

This chain joins TRBV5-6 and TRBJ2-7; no clear D gene. This CDR3 contains 12 residues. Germline loops: CDR1 SGHDT, CDR2 YYEEEE. V was shortened by 1 base and J by 5 bases, with 7 bases between the two germline ends. CDR3: CASSLLYDEQYF. The CDR3 nucleotides are TGTGCCAGCAGCTTGCTTTATGACGAGCAGTACTTC.

This clone was seen just once. This chain joins TRBV27 and TRBJ2-1, with a possible D match to TRBD2 (6 bases). CDR1 is MNHEY, CDR2 SMNVEV, per germline (reference sequence). The V end lost 1 base, the J end lost 6 bases, and 13 bases lay between the germline ends. This CDR3 region has 15 residues. The CDR3: CASSLLGGASNEQFF. CDR3 DNA sequence: TGTGCCAGCAGTTTATTGGGGGGAGCTAGCAATGAGCAGTTCTTC.